This T cell receptor beta chain derives from a study of T cell responses to AZD1222 COVID-19 vaccine. General study findings and limits: Females outnumbered males among donors, who were mostly white British; clonal diversity was possibly underestimated. Spike-specific TCR breadth and depth were elevated following two AZD1222 doses. CD4 TCRs linked to vaccination spanned spike, dominating at 160-218 and 743-854.

To note about this clone: The antigen is not known.

The germline V gene has CDR1 MNHEY and CDR2 SVGAGI. Trimming stripped 6 bases from V and 7 bases from J, with 15 bases between. The CDR3 contains 14 residues. Method: immunoSEQ multiplex PCR; TCRdb's copy keeps in-frame clones and lacks some. The sample lists about 100,000 clones, approximately 91% occurring once. The sequenced sample was peripheral blood, obtained on day 0 of AZD1222 vaccination. The source of this sequence is an adult in good health. The chain combines TRBV6-5 with TRBJ1-4; a possible D gene is TRBD1 (5 bases). CDR3 amino acids: CASRSPGGGEKLFF. The CDR3 bases are TGTGCCAGCAGGTCGCCCGGGGGGGGTGAAAAACTGTTTTTT.